This TCR beta chain was documented in a study of T cells after yellow fever vaccination (dated by TCRdb to the late 2010s). At the level of the whole study: Libraries from fractions with low cell numbers were prepared with the SMART-Seq v4 Ultra Low Input RNA kit. To track T-cell clones before and after primary and booster YFV17D yellow fever vaccination, bulk TCR alpha and beta repertoires were sequenced longitudinally. Two healthy male donors, one aged 18 to 30 and one aged 30 to 40 years, made up the cohort. Blood was drawn at multiple timepoints before and after primary and secondary immunization, with bulk PBMC replicates and cell subsets isolated.

TCR cDNA was synthesized by 5'RACE template switching, which introduced a universal primer site and unique molecular identifiers. Priming of cDNA synthesis was performed from both the TCR alpha and TCR beta constant segments. Libraries were amplified in two PCR steps, with sample barcodes and sequencing adapters added in the second step. Sequencing of libraries was performed on Illumina HiSeq 2500 (2x100 bp) or NovaSeq (2x150 bp). The study's processing was this. Demultiplexing of reads and collapsing into UMI consensus sequences were performed with MIGEC, and V(D)J alignment was carried out with MiXCR. Clonotypes responding to the vaccine were identified with edgeR on replicate PBMC samples, with the criteria of FDR below 0.01 and a log2 fold change above 5 up to day 15. Each bulk clonotype was labeled CD4 or CD8 based on which sequenced repertoire, CD4 or CD8, contained the clonotype at higher abundance. TCRdb trimmed public reads at Q25 via fastp, called clones via MiXCR and kept in-frame beta chains. Records with the same CDR3 protein are collapsed into one entry carrying the most frequent genes and DNA. The V and J calls come from TCRdb's annotation, not from the publication. The table for this sample lists 510,000 or so distinct CDR3 sequences; 15% to 20% of them were counted only once. Clones ranked in the top ten supply roughly 13% of the sample.

CDR1 WSHSY and CDR2 SAAADI were looked up in the germline V gene. Trimmed from V: 2 bases; trimmed from J: 8 bases; junction bases lacking a gene match: 17. Inclusive of the bounding cysteine and phenylalanine, the CDR3 is 18 residues long. Solely the CDR3 DNA is kept, with 54 bases framed from the first base. Notes on this clonotype: The antigen this receptor binds is unknown. Base qualities are not recorded, but no much larger clone differs from it by a single base.

Taken with the paper, the label for treatment or condition translates to: live attenuated yellow fever vaccine strain. At every blood-draw timepoint, two biological replicates of bulk PBMCs were collected. A standard Ficoll-Paque protocol was used to isolate PBMCs from peripheral blood. TriZol was used to extract RNA from bulk PBMCs, CD4 and CD8 fractions, and dextramer-positive and dextramer-negative fractions. General conclusions and limits of the study: After the booster, most of the clones that had expanded following primary vaccination were detected again (96% of CD4 and roughly nine tenths of CD8), which suggests that memory was broadly maintained. A small share of clonotypes occurred in both CD4 and CD8 compartments, likely arising from convergent recombination. FACS-sorted repertoires could contain abundant contaminating clonotypes from the bulk population, so computational filtering was required. The secondary T-cell response was weaker than the primary response but faster, peaking on day 5 instead of day 15. Because the study included only a couple of donors, the extent to which the findings can be generalized is limited.

The origin of this receptor is a man in his thirties or forties who received the YFV17D yellow fever vaccine. The source was PBMCs, collected 15 days after the yellow fever booster vaccination. The sequence joins TRBV10-2 to TRBJ2-1, and 8 junctional nucleotides match TRBD2. The nucleotide sequence reads TGCGCCAGCAGTGAGACCGGAAGCGGGAGCTCTCGGAGGGATGAGCAGTTCTTC. It codes for CASSETGSGSSRRDEQFF.